These 31 T cell receptor beta chains came from one sample sequenced in a study of T cells in Graves' hyperthyroidism and ophthalmopathy. Using RNA transcripts as the source, TCR beta CDR3 regions were amplified. RT-PCR in the first round (using the HTBI primer set) targeted the TCR CDR3. TCRdb passed the multiplex PCR reads through MiXCR, listing each CDR3 protein once. The repertoire consists of 700,000 or so distinct CDR3 sequences, with 13% to 15% occurring once and the leading ten covering 12%. The sample was blood. The receptors stem from a woman aged 45-65 years with Graves' ophthalmopathy.

The table lists this clonotype with many counts. The V and J genes are TRBV12-3 or TRBV12-4 and TRBJ2-3; 11 bases map to TRBD2. Losses at the gene ends were 4 bases for V and 1 base for J; bases not matched to a gene: 4. The CDR3 has 16 amino acids. CDR3 sequence reads: CASSWTSGQGTDTQYF. The CDR3 bases are TGTGCCAGCAGTTGGACTAGCGGGCAGGGCACAGATACGCAGTATTTT.

The chain couples TRBV20-1 to TRBJ2-7; 12 nucleotides align to TRBD1. V dropped 2 bases and J dropped 5; count of bases not matched to a gene: 10. Germline loops: CDR1 DFQATT, CDR2 SNEGSKA (reference sequence). The CDR3 has 16 residues. The CDR3 region has the DNA TGCAGTGCTAGACTTCCTACCGGGACAGGGGGCAACGAGCAGTACTTC. Its translation: CSARLPTGTGGNEQYF.

A few counts support this clonotype. This chain links TRBV9 with TRBJ1-3; a possible D gene is TRBD1 (5 bases). In germline, CDR1 is SGDLS, CDR2 YYNGEE. The CDR3 covers 16 residues. V dropped 3 bases and J dropped 0 bases, with 13 bases sitting between them. The CDR3 is CASSGLPGGSGNTIYF. The CDR3 bases are TGTGCCAGCAGCGGACTTCCGGGGGGCTCTGGAAACACCATATATTTT.

Many counts were recorded for this clonotype. The chain carries TRBV27 and TRBJ1-1; possible D gene TRBD1, 5 bases. Looked up from germline, CDR1 is MNHEY and CDR2 is SMNVEV (reference sequence). There are 15 residues in the CDR3. Trimming took 3 bases from V and 0 from J, leaving 11 bases between them. CDR3 protein: CASSLTVGMNTEAFF. CDR3 bases: TGTGCCAGCAGTTTGACAGTAGGGATGAACACTGAAGCTTTCTTT.

The sample holds many counts of this clonotype. The J gene is TRBJ2-1, the V gene TRBV4-3; 7 positions match TRBD2. This CDR3 has 13 residues. CDR1 is LGHNA, CDR2 YSLEER, per germline. The V gene end was trimmed by 3 bases and the J gene end by 9 bases; junction bases not matched to a gene: 5. CDR3 in amino acids: CASSHNGGVEQFF. DNA of the CDR3: TGCGCCAGCAGCCATAATGGGGGGGTTGAGCAGTTCTTC.

This chain joins TRBV20-1 and TRBJ2-5; D gene ambiguous. With 3 bases removed from V and 2 bases from J, the gap between germline ends came to 10 bases. The CDR3 sequence is 13 residues long. Germline CDR1 reads DFQATT; CDR2 reads SNEGSKA (reference sequence). The CDR3 DNA reads as TGCAGTGCTAGTAGGGTTAATCAAGAGACCCAGTACTTC. It specifies CSASRVNQETQYF.

The chain is built from TRBV19 and TRBJ2-7; 8 bases match TRBD2. The CDR3 runs to 19 residues. V gave up 4 bases and J gave up 1 base; unmatched junction bases: 18. CDR1 is LNHDA and CDR2 is SQIVND in the germline V gene (reference sequence). The CDR3 protein is CASSTPTGKGREESYEQYF. The CDR3 DNA sequence: TGTGCCAGTAGTACTCCGACAGGCAAAGGGCGGGAGGAGTCCTACGAGCAGTACTTC.

This clonotype has a handful of counts. This chain links TRBV19 with TRBJ2-7, with D tentatively TRBD1 (6 bases). V lost 1 base and J lost 2, with 9 bases in between. Germline-derived CDR1 and CDR2 are LNHDA and SQIVND (reference sequence). The CDR3 extends over 14 amino acids. DNA for the CDR3: TGTGCCAGTAGTATAGGTCCAGGGGCCTACGAGCAGTACTTC. This sequence encodes CASSIGPGAYEQYF.

This clonotype was counted at least ten times. This chain joins TRBV6-2 or TRBV6-3 and TRBJ1-1, with D maybe TRBD1 (6 bases). Germline V gene lookup returns CDR1 MNHEY and CDR2 SVGEGT. V was clipped by 7 bases and J by 4 bases, with 19 bases between them. The CDR3 has 15 residues. CDR3 coding DNA: TGTGCCAGCACCCCCCGGATGGGGGGCTTCACTGAAGCTTTCTTT. The encoded protein is CASTPRMGGFTEAFF.

This clonotype has at least ten counts. The CDR3 is CASSLTGGSTYEQYF. CDR3 DNA: TGCGCCAGCAGCTTGACTGGCGGGTCGACCTACGAGCAGTACTTC. The V and J genes are TRBV5-1 and TRBJ2-7; a weak D match, TRBD2 (5 bases). Trimming cost V 1 base and J 2 bases, with 13 bases left between them. The length of the CDR3 is 15 residues. Germline CDR1 reads SGHRS; CDR2 reads YFSETQ.

A few counts support this clonotype. The V call is TRBV7-9, the J call TRBJ1-1; perhaps TRBD1 as D (6 bases). Between the trimmed V and J ends, which lost 3 bases and 5 bases, there was a span of 16 bases. The CDR3 runs to 15 residues. CDR1 and CDR2 from the germline V gene are SEHNR and FQNEAQ (reference sequence). DNA for the CDR3: TGTGCCAGCAGCTTTGGGGGGCAAAGGGATACTGAAGCTTTCTTT. Amino acid sequence: CASSFGGQRDTEAFF.

This clonotype has a count of ten or more. The DNA of the CDR3 is TGTGCCAGCAGCCGAATTGGGGGCATGAACACTGAAGCTTTCTTT. Translating it yields CASSRIGGMNTEAFF. The chain uses TRBV7-2 and TRBJ1-1; D might be TRBD1 (6 bases). CDR1 is SGHTA, CDR2 FQGNSA, per germline. The CDR3 is 15 amino acids. Trimming removed 5 bases from V and 0 bases from J, with 13 bases in between.

The chain employs TRBV7-3 and TRBJ2-1, with 7 bases matching TRBD2. This CDR3 is built from 16 residues. The V and J ends lost 4 bases and 5 bases, in that order; junction bases with no gene match: 11. CDR1 and CDR2 (germline): SGHTA, FQGTGA. Here the CDR3 reads CASSSTPGLLNNEQFF. The CDR3 DNA reads TGTGCCAGCAGCTCGACCCCGGGACTACTAAACAATGAGCAGTTCTTC.

J is TRBJ2-2 and V is TRBV29-1; D could derive from TRBD1 or TRBD2 (5 bases each). CDR3 length: 16 residues. V lost 6 bases and J 4 bases, leaving 21 bases between the germline ends. CDR1 and CDR2 from the germline V gene are SQVTM and ANQGSEA. This chain's CDR3 is CSVAPSQGVVTGELFF. The CDR3 nucleotides read TGCAGCGTCGCCCCCTCTCAGGGAGTGGTCACCGGGGAGCTGTTTTTT.

This clonotype has only a few counts. V and J are TRBV4-1 and TRBJ2-2, with 8 bases that match TRBD1. V trimming: 3 bases; J trimming: 4 bases; junction bases outside the gene matches: 4. Germline V gene lookup returns CDR1 MGHRA and CDR2 YSYEKL. The CDR3 spans 15 residues. The DNA for the CDR3 is TGCGCCAGCAGCCATCCGGGACAGGTCACCGGGGAGCTGTTTTTT. Translated: CASSHPGQVTGELFF.

This clonotype was found many times. The chain employs TRBV20-1 and TRBJ2-5, with 9 positions matching TRBD2. The germline V gene encodes CDR1 DFQATT and CDR2 SNEGSKA (reference sequence). Trimming cost V 7 bases and J 1 base; bases outside gene matches: 4. This CDR3 spans 13 amino acids. DNA of the CDR3: TGCAGTGGGGCTAGCGGGACCCAAGAGACCCAGTACTTC. Translating gives CSGASGTQETQYF.

The rearrangement joins TRBV7-6 to TRBJ1-4, with unresolved D. Trimming shortened V by 1 base and J by 5 bases, and 11 bases separated the two germline ends. The germline CDR1 and CDR2 sequences are SGHVS and FNYEAQ. This CDR3 is built from 15 residues. The CDR3 coding sequence is TGTGCCAGCAGCTTAGGGCAAAGAAGGAATGAAAAACTGTTTTTT. It translates to CASSLGQRRNEKLFF.

This rearrangement joins TRBV12-3 or TRBV12-4 to TRBJ2-1; 7 nucleotides match TRBD1. Judging by the DNA end, TRBJ2-7 fits better; the J call may be wrong. There are 16 residues in the CDR3. The CDR3 DNA sequence: TGTGCCAGCAGTGTCTGGAAGGGGGCGGCATACAATGAGCAGTACTTC. This gives the protein CASSVWKGAAYNEQYF.

This CDR3 is CAWSYGVAGELFF. The CDR3 DNA follows: TGTGCCTGGAGTTATGGGGTTGCCGGGGAGCTGTTTTTT. V is TRBV30 and J is TRBJ2-2; D call uncertain. The CDR3 is 13 amino acids. Trimming pared 2 bases from V and 6 bases from J, leaving 10 bases between. Germline values: CDR1 GTSNPN, CDR2 SVGIG (reference sequence). Combining the CDR3 with reference TRBV30 and TRBJ2-2 gives the whole variable domain SQTIHQWPATLVQPVGSPLSLECTVEGTSNPNLYWYRQAAGRGLQLLFYSVGIGQISSEVPQNLSASRPQDRQFILSSKKLLLSDSGFYLCAWSYGVAGELFFGEGSRLTVL.

In its sample, this clonotype was seen many times. This sequence joins TRBV27 and TRBJ1-1; no clear D. The germline gives CDR1 MNHEY, CDR2 SMNVEV (reference sequence). The CDR3 sequence is 14 residues long. Trimming cost V 3 bases and J 1 base, with 9 bases left between them. The CDR3 nucleotides read TGTGCCAGCAGTTTTAAATCTGCGAACACTGAAGCTTTCTTT. Translation: CASSFKSANTEAFF.

This clonotype appeared many times. The chain recombines TRBV12-3 or TRBV12-4 with TRBJ2-3, with 8 bases lining up with TRBD2. This CDR3 is built from 15 residues. The V and J ends lost 4 bases and 3 bases, in that order; junction bases with no gene match: 6. CDR3 region: CASSSRTSSTDTQYF. DNA for the CDR3: TGTGCCAGCAGTTCTCGGACTAGCAGTACAGATACGCAGTATTTT.

This clonotype was counted a few times. The CDR3 region has the DNA TGCGCCAGCAGCCAATCCCGGGACATCGCCTACGAGCAGTACTTC. This codes for CASSQSRDIAYEQYF. This chain links TRBV4-3 with TRBJ2-7, with a tentative D call TRBD1 (6 bases). The CDR3 is 15 amino acids. The germline V gene encodes CDR1 LGHNA and CDR2 YSLEER. The germline V and J ends were trimmed by 2 bases and 2 bases, with 13 bases remaining between them.

In its sample, this clonotype was seen a few times. This sequence joins TRBV12-3 or TRBV12-4 and TRBJ2-1, with 8 nucleotides matching TRBD2. The length of the CDR3 is 13 residues. The V and J ends lost 6 bases and 9 bases, in that order; junction bases with no gene match: 7. For the CDR3, the DNA is TGTGCCAGCAGCATCCTCGGGAGGGGTGAGCAGTTCTTC. It translates to CASSILGRGEQFF.

The CDR3 loop reads CASSESVPVSTDTQYF. CDR3 sequence (DNA): TGTGCCAGCAGTGAAAGTGTCCCAGTTAGCACAGATACGCAGTATTTT. This sequence joins TRBV25-1 and TRBJ2-3; D uncertain. Germline V gene sequence: CDR1 MGHDK, CDR2 SYGVNS. CDR3 length: 16 residues. Trimming shortened V by 2 bases and J by 0 bases, and 12 bases separated the two germline ends.

Many counts were recorded for this clonotype. This chain joins TRBV20-1 and TRBJ2-7; the D gene is possibly TRBD1 (7 bases). Germline CDR1 is DFQATT and CDR2 is SNEGSKA (reference sequence). The CDR3 is made up of 14 amino acids. With 6 bases removed from V and 3 bases from J, the gap between germline ends came to 18 bases. DNA for the CDR3: TGCAGTGCCCCATGGACAGGAGGGAACTACGAGCAGTACTTC. Residues: CSAPWTGGNYEQYF.

This clonotype has just a few counts. The chain is built from TRBV6-1 and TRBJ2-3, with D possibly being TRBD2 (5 bases). Germline CDR1 and CDR2: MNHNS and SASEGT. The V gene lost 6 bases and the J gene lost 2 bases, with 15 bases spanning the gap. The CDR3 sequence is 15 residues long. The CDR3, as DNA: TGTGCCAGCAGCCACGGACGGGATTACACAGATACGCAGTATTTT. This sequence encodes CASSHGRDYTDTQYF.

This clonotype was observed many times. The gene calls are TRBV5-1 and TRBJ1-2; 9 bases match TRBD1. From germline, CDR1 is SGHRS and CDR2 YFSETQ. This CDR3 is 15 amino acids long. J gave up 2 bases and V 4 bases, and 6 bases lay outside the gene matches. The CDR3 sequence is CASSPGTGPNYGYTF. The CDR3 coding sequence is TGCGCCAGCAGCCCCGGGACAGGGCCAAACTATGGCTACACCTTC.

This clonotype was seen many times. This rearrangement joins TRBV28 to TRBJ2-3, with D unresolved. This CDR3 has 16 residues. Germline CDR1 MDHEN, CDR2 SYDVKM. V was pared by 3 bases and J by 1 base, with 14 bases between. CDR3 nucleotides: TGTGCCAGCAGTTTCAAGCTCCCCATTGGCACAGATACGCAGTATTTT. It specifies CASSFKLPIGTDTQYF.

The CDR3 nucleotides read TGCGCCAGCAGTTCAATTCTAGCGGGAGACACCTACAATGAGCAGTTCTTC. Protein sequence: CASSSILAGDTYNEQFF. The chain is built from TRBV4-1 and TRBJ2-1, with 10 bases matching TRBD2. Germline loops: CDR1 MGHRA, CDR2 YSYEKL. The CDR3 length is 17 residues. V lost 6 bases to trimming and J lost 2 bases; unmatched junction nucleotides: 10.

The genes are TRBV7-9 and TRBJ1-1; no clear D gene. The V end was cut by 3 bases, the J end by 4 bases, with 12 bases between. The CDR3 consists of 14 residues. Germline V gene sequence: CDR1 SEHNR, CDR2 FQNEAQ (reference sequence). CDR3: CASSFGLMSTEAFF. The CDR3, as DNA: TGTGCCAGCAGCTTTGGCCTCATGAGCACTGAAGCTTTCTTT.

Of note for this clonotype: A read error may explain this, as a much larger clone is one base away. The rearrangement uses TRBV6-5 and TRBJ2-3, with D unresolved. Germline lookup yields CDR1 MNHEY and CDR2 SVGAGI. The CDR3 totals 17 residues. The CDR3 sequence is CASIYPLGPSSTDTQYF. The CDR3 nucleotides read TGTGCCAGCATTTACCCCTTAGGCCCATCTAGCACAGATACGCAGTATTTT.